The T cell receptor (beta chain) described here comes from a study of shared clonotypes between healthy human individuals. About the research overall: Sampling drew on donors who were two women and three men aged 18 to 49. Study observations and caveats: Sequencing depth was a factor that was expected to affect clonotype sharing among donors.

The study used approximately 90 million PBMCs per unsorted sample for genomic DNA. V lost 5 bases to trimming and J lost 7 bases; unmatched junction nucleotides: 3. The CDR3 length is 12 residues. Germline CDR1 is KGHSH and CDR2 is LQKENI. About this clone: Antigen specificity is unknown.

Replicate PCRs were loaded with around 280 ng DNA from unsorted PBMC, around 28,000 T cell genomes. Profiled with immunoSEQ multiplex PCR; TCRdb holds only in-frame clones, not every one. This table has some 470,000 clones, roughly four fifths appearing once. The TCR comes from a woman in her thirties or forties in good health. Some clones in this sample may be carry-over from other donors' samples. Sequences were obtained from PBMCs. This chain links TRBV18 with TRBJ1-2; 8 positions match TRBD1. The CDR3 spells CASSTDRAGYTF. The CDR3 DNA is TGTGCCAGCTCAACGGACAGGGCTGGCTACACCTTC.